This paragraph reports one T cell receptor beta chain. These data come from a study of OX40 agonist ivuxolimab in advanced cancers. Using immunoSEQ multiplex PCR, the repertoire was profiled, and TCRdb retains in-frame clones only, with some absent. This sample has tens of thousands of clones, with roughly 84% found just once. This CDR3 region has 14 residues. V lost 5 bases to trimming and J lost 5 bases; unmatched junction nucleotides: 10. Germline CDR1 SGHRS, CDR2 YFSETQ. This sample comprised CD4+ or CD8+ T cells sorted from blood, obtained in a trial of the OX40 agonist ivuxolimab. This TCR was recovered from an adult with an advanced solid tumor such as melanoma, head and neck, liver or kidney cancer. The chain carries TRBV5-1 and TRBJ2-7; the match to TRBD1 covers 7 bases. CDR3 amino acids: CASRLADRFDEQYF. The CDR3 region has the DNA TGCGCCAGCAGACTGGCGGACAGGTTCGACGAGCAGTACTTC.